This T cell receptor (beta chain) was recorded in a study of T cell responses to AZD1222 COVID-19 vaccine. Whole-study findings and limits: At baseline, seropositivity was found in only a handful of AZD1222 recipients. The study found Spike-specific TCR breadth and depth rose after two AZD1222 doses. Repertoire sampling occurred only after the peak T cell response.

Worth noting for this clone: Its target is unknown.

In germline, CDR1 is WSHSY, CDR2 SAAADI. The V gene lost 0 bases and the J gene lost 0 bases, with 12 bases spanning the gap. The CDR3 runs to 17 residues. Profiling relied on immunoSEQ multiplex PCR, and the TCRdb table lists in-frame clones only, not all of them. Here the sample spans 170,000 or so clones, over 85% being singletons. Sequencing used peripheral blood, obtained 28 days after the second dose of the MenACWY control vaccine. The TCR originated in an adult who received the MenACWY meningococcal vaccine as a control. This chain connects TRBV10-2 to TRBJ2-4; D may be TRBD1 (7 bases). For the CDR3, the DNA is TGCGCCAGCAGTGAGTCCTGGCAGGGGGGAGCCAAAAACATTCAGTACTTC. Protein product: CASSESWQGGAKNIQYF.